This TCR beta chain appears in the sequencing data of a study of blood T cell repertoires in COVID-19 (dated by TCRdb to the early 2020s). Background for the entire study: Samples covering the acute and convalescent phases of COVID-19 were provided by collaborators in the United States, Italy and Spain. The dataset comprised deeply sampled blood TCRbeta repertoires from subjects exposed to, actively infected with, or recovered from COVID-19. The prospective study material was composed of cDNA or gDNA derived from T cells, B-cell-depleted T cells, or PBMCs. Sample metadata almost always included a de-identified subject ID, COVID-19 status, age in years and sex. The samples were drawn from the first 160 participants of the ongoing ImmuneRACE study and from under 1,500 subjects provided by 6 global collaborators. The repertoires were made available in a free public database intended to serve as a resource for research on the immune response to SARS-CoV-2. HLA class I and class II types, where available, came from metadata supplied by the sample provider rather than from assay-based typing.

Study-wide findings and limitations: Clinical and demographic metadata were provided uncurated, with the amount varying by source and participant.

Remarks on this clone: Its cognate antigen has yet to be identified. No base quality values were provided; no much bigger clone lies one nucleotide off.

The immunoSEQ Assay, a bias-controlled multiplex PCR, was used to amplify TCRbeta CDR3 regions from genomic DNA. Per the original workflow: Within the assay, amplification of reference gene primers was used to estimate how many nucleated cells each sample contained. To quantify the absolute abundance of each unique TCRbeta CDR3 rearrangement, sequence reads were collapsed and filtered. For each sample, productive Simpson clonality was calculated as the square root of Simpson's diversity index across productive rearrangements. In its TCRdb copy, this immuneACCESS table keeps in-frame sequences only and misses some clones. Where compared with another copy, unresolved V genes explain less than half of these, and the others have no known cause. V and J calls and clone size are copied from that table; D and trimming were computed from the DNA. The sample table lists about 410,000 clones, 90% of them with a count of one. Of the sample, approximately 0.65% falls within the top ten clones.

Participants in the prospective study were enrolled through a virtual design, were aged 18 to 89 years, and lived in fewer than 30 United States geographic areas. In the prospective study, participants were assigned to cohorts based on the clinical history participants reported in a screening survey and a study questionnaire. ImmuneRACE Cohort 3 recovered participants were defined by two consecutive negative NP/OP PCR tests, healthcare professional clearance, or symptom resolution. In the prospective study, whole blood, serum and a nasopharyngeal or oropharyngeal swab were collected from each participant by mobile phlebotomists. Prospective study participants could optionally give additional blood draws and questionnaires over an approximately two-month period. Prospective study blood samples were shipped either frozen or at room temperature before DNA extraction. Sequenced: PBMCs or T cells enriched from blood (not recorded which). This TCR came from a man aged 18 to 35 who had recovered from COVID-19.

The CDR3 corresponds to CASSIGQSEAFF. At the DNA level, the sequence is TGTGCCAGCAGCATCGGACAGAGTGAAGCTTTCTTT. The rearranged segments are TRBV7-2 and TRBJ1-1; the D region possibly corresponds to TRBD1 (6 bases align). V drops 5 bases and J drops 7 bases, leaving 11 bases in between. Including cysteine and phenylalanine, the CDR3 has 12 amino acids. Of the read, only the CDR3 DNA is kept; its 36 bases are in frame from base 1. Looking up the germline V gene yields CDR1 SGHTA and CDR2 FQGNSA.